This entry features one TCR beta chain sequence. The antigen it recognizes is unknown. This may come from a read error, since a much larger clone is one base off. In this study, sorted CD4+ and CD8+ T cells from the blood of healthy subjects and of severe aplastic anemia patients had their TCR repertoires deep-sequenced. Ficoll-Paque density gradient centrifugation was used to isolate peripheral blood mononuclear cells. Before DNA extraction, CD4+ and CD8+ T cells were sorted by FACS or by magnetic beads. This entry belongs to a study of CD8+CD57+ T cells in acquired aplastic anemia (dated by TCRdb to 2016 to 2018). Regarding the study in general: DNA extracted from sorted CD4+ and CD8+ cells had a mean of around 3 ug, with a range of about 0.19 to 27.4 ug. Mean read counts for healthy donor samples were approximately 10 million for CD4+ cells and roughly 12 million for CD8+ cells. Study-level results and caveats: About 30 CD8+ CDR3 sequences were found to be shared between patients and controls, but these sequences appeared to be highly expressed in patients and within the immunodominant clones of the patients. No significant difference in CD8+ Simpson's diversity was found between patients and healthy controls (P=0.060).

The CDR3 starts with the cysteine, ends with the phenylalanine, and has 16 residues. Only CDR3 DNA is held: 48 bases, read in frame from base 1. CDR1 and CDR2 were assigned from the germline V gene (reference sequence) as LGHDT and YNNKEL. V loses 0 bases at its end and J loses 5 bases; junction bases beyond the gene matches: 8. Genomic DNA was used as template for profiling of TCR beta VDJ combinations and CDR3 sequences. An Illumina HiSeq 2000 was the platform used for TCR repertoire sequencing. The authors processed their data as follows. Repertoire assessment relied on Simpson's diversity index, CDR3 size and DJ length profiles, and TRBV/TRBJ rearrangement plots. Whichever DNA sequence was most abundant in the deep sequencing data was defined as the immunodominant clone. CDR3 amino acid sequences were checked for sharing across subjects and were also compared against the VDJdb database and published repertoires. The raw public data were reprocessed by TCRdb itself: fastp quality trimming at Q25, MiXCR clonotype calling, in-frame beta chains only. When rows share a CDR3 protein, they turn into one entry using the most common DNA and genes. The V and J calls here are based on TCRdb, not the publication. The sample table records 400,000 to 500,000 distinct CDR3 sequences; roughly 64% of these occur just once. The ten most abundant clones make up more than 3.5% of the sample.

The rearranged chain carries TRBV3-1 and TRBJ2-3; 7 bases in the junction line up with TRBD2. The sequenced material came from sorted CD4+, CD8+, or CD8+CD57+ T cells (not recorded which) from PBMCs. The receptor was derived from a human donor in good health, serving as a control. DNA sequence: TGTGCCAGCAGCCAAGACCGGACTAGTCGTGGAGATACGCAGTATTTT. This yields the protein CASSQDRTSRGDTQYF.